The 27 T cell receptor beta chains reported below all come from one sample, sequenced in a study of blood T cell repertoires in COVID-19. Using immunoSEQ multiplex PCR, the repertoire was profiled, and TCRdb retains in-frame clones only, with some absent. The data contain under 300,000 clones, about 81% of them singletons. The sample taken for sequencing was peripheral blood. The receptor source for this set is an older woman with active or convalescent COVID-19.

The chain links TRBV5-5 to TRBJ1-4; D unresolved. Germline V gives CDR1 SGHKS, CDR2 YYEKEE (reference sequence). The CDR3 consists of 15 residues. V was cut by 4 bases and J by 5 bases, with 15 bases left in between. CDR3 coding DNA: TGTGCCAGCAGCCGGGGTGGCCAGCCGAATGAAAAACTGTTTTTT. Translating it yields CASSRGGQPNEKLFF. Looking up the rest from reference TRBV5-5 and TRBJ1-4 gives the full variable domain: DAGVTQSPTHLIKTRGQQVTLRCSPISGHKSVSWYQQVLGQGPQFIFQYYEKEERGRGNFPDRFSARQFPNYSSELNVNALLLGDSALYLCASSRGGQPNEKLFFGSGTQLSVL.

This clone was seen only once. The chain has TRBV27 and TRBJ2-7; D is ambiguous. The V and J ends lost 0 bases and 8 bases respectively, with 11 bases between them. The germline CDR1 and CDR2 sequences are MNHEY and SMNVEV (reference sequence). The CDR3 length is 13 residues. In DNA, the CDR3 is TGTGCCAGCAGTTTATCAGGAGTTCATAAGCAGTACTTC. Translated: CASSLSGVHKQYF.

The chain recombines TRBV20-1 with TRBJ2-1; D is perhaps TRBD2 (5 bases). V dropped 2 bases and J dropped 10 bases, with 9 bases sitting between them. Germline assignment: CDR1 DFQATT and CDR2 SNEGSKA (reference sequence). The CDR3 is made up of 11 amino acids. CDR3 region: CSARPGIEQFF. CDR3 DNA: TGCAGTGCTAGACCGGGGATCGAGCAGTTCTTC.

This clone was seen a handful of times. This chain uses TRBV4-3 with TRBJ1-3; D call uncertain. This CDR3 spans 15 amino acids. The germline V gene encodes CDR1 LGHNA and CDR2 YSLEER. Trimming pared 1 base from V and 1 base from J, leaving 8 bases between. The CDR3 here is CASSQGRASGNTIYF. CDR3 sequence (DNA): TGCGCCAGCAGCCAAGGGAGGGCGTCTGGAAACACCATATATTTT.

The sample holds a few counts of this clone. This chain uses TRBV4-2 with TRBJ1-4; D uncertain. The CDR3 loop spans 15 amino acids. The V gene's germline CDR1 is LGHNA and CDR2 YNFKEQ. Between the trimmed V and J ends, which lost 0 bases and 8 bases, there was a span of 13 bases. CDR3 protein: CASSQDRGNGEKLFF. In DNA form, the CDR3 reads TGTGCCAGCAGCCAAGATCGGGGAAATGGAGAAAAACTGTTTTTT.

This chain connects TRBV4-3 to TRBJ1-2; possible D gene TRBD1, 6 bases. The CDR3 sequence is 14 residues long. V was trimmed by 1 base and J by 8 bases, leaving 14 bases between them. CDR1 and CDR2 (germline): LGHNA, YSLEER. CDR3 region: CASSQAAGALGYTF. For the CDR3, the DNA is TGCGCCAGCAGCCAAGCTGCAGGGGCGCTGGGCTACACCTTC.

This rearrangement joins TRBV6-2 or TRBV6-3 to TRBJ1-2; possible D gene TRBD1, 5 bases. V lost 0 bases to trimming and J lost 1 base, with 12 bases between them. The CDR3 totals 16 residues. The germline V gene encodes CDR1 MNHEY and CDR2 SVGEGT. CDR3: CASSYSRDGGNYGYTF. The CDR3 DNA reads as TGTGCCAGCAGTTACTCGAGGGACGGGGGTAACTATGGCTACACCTTC.

This chain links TRBV2 with TRBJ1-1, with D maybe TRBD1 (5 bases). V lost 4 bases to trimming and J lost 3 bases, with 12 bases between them. Germline loops: CDR1 SNHLY, CDR2 FYNNEI. The CDR3 covers 14 residues. CDR3 DNA: TGTGCCAGCAGTGGGGCAGGGCGCGACACTGAAGCTTTCTTT. Protein sequence: CASSGAGRDTEAFF.

The genes are TRBV27 and TRBJ2-5; the match to TRBD1 covers 10 bases. Germline-derived CDR1 and CDR2 are MNHEY and SMNVEV (reference sequence). The CDR3 contains 18 residues. V shed 1 base and J 0 bases; nucleotides not matched to a gene: 8. CDR3 protein: CASSLLGGGQGYQETQYF. Written as DNA, the CDR3 is TGTGCCAGCAGTTTATTAGGGGGGGGACAGGGGTACCAAGAGACCCAGTACTTC.

V is TRBV3-1 (or the pseudogene TRBV3-2) and J is TRBJ2-2; D possibly corresponds to TRBD1 (5 bases). Germline V gives CDR1 LGHDT, CDR2 YNNKEL (reference sequence). V was pared by 3 bases and J by 4 bases, with 15 bases between. CDR3 size: 16 residues. This CDR3 is CASSQATGSATGELFF. The CDR3, as DNA: TGTGCCAGCAGCCAGGCAACAGGTAGTGCCACCGGGGAGCTGTTTTTT.

The V gene is TRBV18, the J gene TRBJ2-1, with 10 nucleotides matching TRBD1. J lost 7 bases, V lost 3 bases, and 3 bases had no gene match. CDR1 and CDR2 (germline): KGHSH, LQKENI. This CDR3 region has 14 residues. CDR3 DNA sequence: TGTGCCAGCTCACCCGGGACAGGGGTTAATGAGCAGTTCTTC. Protein product: CASSPGTGVNEQFF.

This clone came up once. The CDR3, as DNA: TGCGCCAGCAGCTTGGACCTCGAGGCCACTGAAGCTTTCTTT. Amino acids: CASSLDLEATEAFF. V and J are TRBV5-1 and TRBJ1-1; D is unresolved. The CDR3 consists of 14 residues. Per the germline V gene, CDR1 is SGHRS and CDR2 is YFSETQ. Trimming removed 0 bases from V and 4 bases from J, with 10 bases in between.

The genes are TRBV27 and TRBJ1-6; D is unresolved. Trimming cost V 3 bases and J 16 bases, with 13 bases left between them. Germline values: CDR1 MNHEY, CDR2 SMNVEV (reference sequence). The CDR3 consists of 12 residues. The CDR3 spells CASSFPLGKLHF. Here the CDR3 DNA reads TGTGCCAGCAGTTTCCCCCTGGGCAAACTCCACTTT.

This sequence joins TRBV2 and TRBJ2-1; 12 bases match TRBD2. CDR3 size: 15 residues. Germline CDR1 SNHLY, CDR2 FYNNEI. Unmatched junction bases numbered 6, after V lost 5 bases and J lost 7 bases. CDR3 DNA sequence: TGTGCCAGCAGTCCTAGCGGGGGGGCGGGGAATGAGCAGTTCTTC. It codes for CASSPSGGAGNEQFF.

The rearrangement links TRBV19 to TRBJ2-6; 9 bases are a match to TRBD1. Germline V CDR1 and CDR2: LNHDA, SQIVND (reference sequence). V lost 3 bases, J lost 1 base, and 1 base stayed unmatched. The CDR3 length is 16 residues. CDR3 bases: TGTGCCAGTAGTATCGGGACAGGGTCTGGGGCCAACGTCCTGACTTTC. It yields the protein CASSIGTGSGANVLTF.

V and J are TRBV19 and TRBJ2-5, with no clear D. The CDR3 loop spans 16 amino acids. The germline V gene encodes CDR1 LNHDA and CDR2 SQIVND (reference sequence). Deletions cut 3 bases from V and 1 base from J, with 15 bases between. CDR3 DNA sequence: TGTGCCAGTAGTATCCAGCTCAGCGTGGGCCAAGAGACCCAGTACTTC. This codes for CASSIQLSVGQETQYF.

The chain has TRBV10-1 and TRBJ2-1; tentatively, D is TRBD1 (5 bases). The V and J ends lost 0 bases and 2 bases respectively, with 11 bases between them. This CDR3 spans 16 amino acids. Germline CDR1 reads WNHNN; CDR2 reads SYGVQD (reference sequence). CDR3 nucleotide sequence: TGCGCCAGCAGTGAGTCTCAGGGCCGGACCTACAATGAGCAGTTCTTC. It is translated as CASSESQGRTYNEQFF.

The rearrangement joins TRBV11-2 to TRBJ1-2; 9 nucleotides agree with TRBD1. Per the germline V gene, CDR1 is SGHAT and CDR2 is FQNNGV. Unmatched junction bases numbered 7, after V lost 3 bases and J lost 2 bases. This CDR3 contains 16 residues. The CDR3 here is CASSFGGTGRNYGYTF. CDR3 in DNA: TGTGCCAGCAGCTTCGGTGGGACAGGGAGAAACTATGGCTACACCTTC.

The chain uses TRBV7-3 and TRBJ2-2; no clear D. The germline V gene has CDR1 SGHTA and CDR2 FQGTGA. This CDR3 is 15 amino acids long. Trimming shortened V by 2 bases and J by 5 bases, and 12 bases separated the two germline ends. CDR3 in DNA: TGTGCCAGCAGCTTAGGTGCGCACGGGACCGGGGAGCTGTTTTTT. This codes for CASSLGAHGTGELFF.

The chain joins TRBV5-1 to TRBJ1-1, with 9 bases fitting TRBD1. The V and J ends lost 4 bases and 1 base, in that order; junction bases with no gene match: 11. The V gene's germline CDR1 is SGHRS and CDR2 YFSETQ. The CDR3 has 17 residues. The CDR3 nucleotides are TGCGCCAGCAGCGCGTTGGGACAGGGAAGCGGGAACACTGAAGCTTTCTTT. Translation gives CASSALGQGSGNTEAFF.

This clone came up a few times. The chain joins TRBV7-2 to TRBJ2-1; 7 bases are a match to TRBD1. Germline assignment: CDR1 SGHTA and CDR2 FQGNSA. This CDR3 is built from 12 residues. V lost 5 bases, J lost 6 bases, and 1 base stayed unmatched. For the CDR3, the DNA is TGTGCCAGCAGCCGACAGGGCAATGAGCAGTTCTTC. Translating it yields CASSRQGNEQFF.

The CDR3 DNA sequence: TGTGCTAGTGGTTCCTACGGGGGGGACTATGGCTACACCTTC. It translates to CASGSYGGDYGYTF. The rearrangement links TRBV12-5 to TRBJ1-2, with D possibly being TRBD1 (5 bases). Germline CDR1 reads LGHNT; CDR2 reads FRNRAP. Trimming removed 4 bases from V and 3 bases from J, with 12 bases in between. This CDR3 contains 14 residues.

The gene calls are TRBV12-3 or TRBV12-4 and TRBJ1-1, with D unresolved. The CDR3 covers 13 residues. V dropped 2 bases and J dropped 7 bases, with 11 bases sitting between them. CDR3 region: CASSLNSRVEAFF. The CDR3 DNA is TGTGCCAGCAGTTTAAACTCCCGGGTTGAAGCTTTCTTT.

The chain employs TRBV29-1 and TRBJ1-2, with D possibly being TRBD1 (5 bases). Between the trimmed V and J ends, which lost 3 bases and 3 bases, there was a span of 11 bases. Germline V gene sequence: CDR1 SQVTM, CDR2 ANQGSEA. CDR3 size: 13 residues. The CDR3 sequence is CSVELQGYYGYTF. In DNA, the CDR3 is TGCAGCGTTGAGTTGCAGGGCTACTATGGCTACACCTTC.

The chain recombines TRBV15 with TRBJ2-1, with 12 bases that match TRBD2. Losses at the gene ends were 3 bases for V and 4 bases for J; bases not matched to a gene: 4. This CDR3 has 16 amino acids. Germline V gene data show CDR1 as LNHNV and CDR2 as YYDKDF (reference sequence). The CDR3 DNA reads TGTGCCACCAGCAGGCAGACTAGCGGGGGTTACAATGAGCAGTTCTTC. Protein: CATSRQTSGGYNEQFF.

This clone was recorded a few times. The rearrangement links TRBV6-6 to TRBJ1-2, with 8 bases aligning to TRBD1. The V gene end was trimmed by 6 bases and the J gene end by 6 bases; junction bases not matched to a gene: 12. The CDR3 has 15 residues. Germline V gene data show CDR1 as MNHNY and CDR2 as SVGAGI (reference sequence). CDR3 in amino acids: CASSDDLDRDDGYTF. CDR3 bases: TGTGCCAGCAGCGATGATTTGGACAGGGATGATGGCTACACCTTC.

In this sample, this clone turned up a few times. CDR3 nucleotides: TGCAGCGCCAAGACACCATCCTACGAGCAGTACTTC. It translates to CSAKTPSYEQYF. V and J are TRBV29-1 and TRBJ2-7; D remains unclear. The CDR3 is made up of 12 amino acids. V lost 7 bases, J lost 1 base, and 11 bases lay in between. Germline V gene data show CDR1 as SQVTM and CDR2 as ANQGSEA.